Each of the 27 T cell receptor beta chains below was sequenced from the same sample in a study of tumor-infiltrating lymphocytes in primary liver carcinoma. RNA and DNA were co-extracted from around 20-30 mg of unsorted bulk tissue. Synthesis of TCR beta cDNA was carried out from 500 ng total RNA with a constant-region primer. Libraries for TCR beta were built through three nested multiplex PCR rounds, which together made up a slightly modified ARM-PCR procedure. Investigators reported that the first two PCR rounds, at 10 cycles each, used TRBV1-TRBV30 forward primers with a C-beta reverse primer. TCRdb processed the multiplex PCR reads anew with MiXCR; each CDR3 protein has one entry. The data hold tens of thousands of distinct CDR3 sequences, with more than 70% observed a single time. Specimen: tumor-adjacent normal liver tissue. The receptors stem from a woman in her twenties or thirties with primary liver carcinoma and hepatitis B virus infection.

About this clonotype itself: At one end the junction does not follow the germline gene, possibly because of a read error. V gene TRBV11-1 combines with J gene TRBJ1-1; possibly TRBD1 for D (5 bases). Germline V gives CDR1 SGHAT, CDR2 FQDESV (reference sequence). CDR3 length: 14 amino acids. The DNA of the CDR3 is TGTGCCAGCAGCTTCGGGCAGGGCTACGATGAAGCCTTCTTT. It specifies CASSFGQGYDEAFF.

A word on this clonotype: At one end the junction does not follow the germline gene, possibly because of a read error. This chain joins TRBV11-3 and TRBJ2-5; tentatively, D is TRBD1 or TRBD2 (5 bases each). In germline, CDR1 is SGHNT, CDR2 YENEEA. The CDR3 spans 18 residues. In DNA, the CDR3 is TGTGCCAGCAGCCTGTGGGATTCTAGCCAGGGTGTGCAAGACACCCAGTACTTC. This sequence encodes CASSLWDSSQGVQDTQYF.

Regarding this clonotype: One end of the junction is discordant with germline, which a read error may explain. The rearrangement uses TRBV6-6 and TRBJ2-3; D call uncertain. Germline V gene sequence: CDR1 MNHNY, CDR2 SVGAGI (reference sequence). The CDR3 covers 14 residues. Written as DNA, the CDR3 is TGTGCCAGCGGTTACGTGAACTCTGCAGATACGCAGTATTTT. It yields the protein CASGYVNSADTQYF.

Turning to this clonotype: A junction end diverges from the germline sequence, so it may reflect a read error. The rearrangement uses TRBV4-1 and TRBJ2-3, with a weak D call TRBD1 (6 bases). Germline values: CDR1 MGHRA, CDR2 YSYEKL. The CDR3 is 14 residues long. CDR3 in amino acids: CASSPQSRTDTQYF. For the CDR3, the DNA is TGCGCCAGCAGCCCACAAAGCAGGACAGATACCCAGTATTTT.

As to this clonotype: An end of the junction does not agree with germline; a read error may underlie this. V and J are TRBV5-1 and TRBJ2-1; D unresolved. The CDR3 totals 16 residues. The germline gives CDR1 SGHRS, CDR2 YFSETQ. CDR3 region: CASSPLGINSYNEQFF. CDR3 in DNA: TGCGCTAGCAGCCCTCTGGGCATCAACTCCTACAATGAGCAGTTCTTC.

Of note for this clonotype: The conserved closing phenylalanine or tryptophan is absent in this CDR3, likely reflecting a read error. It is unclear where the CDR3 begins or ends on the DNA, so no DNA is shown, and the CDR3 is as TCRdb lists it. The chain recombines TRBV4-1 with TRBJ1-2; the table assigns TRBD1, which was not confirmed against the DNA. Per germline, CDR1 MGHRA and CDR2 YSYEKL. The CDR3 contains 18 residues when both ends are counted. Here the CDR3 reads CASSQVRVSLGQAIGLLQ.

This clonotype was observed once. Since the CDR3 does not end with the conserved phenylalanine or tryptophan, this likely comes from a read error. The chain joins TRBV7-8 to TRBJ2-5; D unresolved. Germline V gene data show CDR1 as SGHVS and CDR2 as FQNEAQ. This CDR3 is 12 amino acids long. CDR3 sequence reads: CTSTLGGETQYL. The CDR3 DNA sequence: TGTACCAGCACTCTGGGTGGTGAGACCCAGTACTTA.

About this clonotype itself: This likely comes from a read error, as the CDR3 has no conserved phenylalanine or tryptophan at its end. The chain couples TRBV29-1 to TRBJ2-7; 8 bases agree with TRBD1. Germline V gives CDR1 SQVTM, CDR2 ANQGSEA. The CDR3 loop spans 12 amino acids. CDR3 in DNA: TGCGGCATCGGGACAGGCACCTACGAGCAGTACTTG. It yields the protein CGIGTGTYEQYL.

In this sample, this clonotype turned up a few times. This chain's CDR3 is CSARTAREQYF. In DNA form, the CDR3 reads TGCAGTGCTAGGACTGCTCGTGAGCAGTACTTC. The rearrangement uses TRBV20-1 and TRBJ2-7; D is undetermined. The CDR3 contains 11 residues. The V gene lost 3 bases and the J gene lost 7 bases, with 10 bases spanning the gap. Germline CDR1 is DFQATT and CDR2 is SNEGSKA (reference sequence).

The V gene is TRBV28, the J gene TRBJ2-1; TRBD2 matches 9 bases. Germline CDR1 MDHEN, CDR2 SYDVKM. The CDR3 sequence is 17 residues long. V lost 5 bases to trimming and J lost 5 bases; unmatched junction nucleotides: 13. CDR3 coding DNA: TGTGCCAGCAGTACACGGACTAGCGAGAGGGGGCACAATGAGCAGTTCTTC. It codes for CASSTRTSERGHNEQFF.

With regard to this clonotype: The CDR3 does not end in the conserved phenylalanine or tryptophan, so this is likely a read error. The chain uses TRBV11-2 and TRBJ2-7; TRBD2 agrees at 12 bases. The V segment lost 6 bases and the J segment 4 bases; nucleotides outside the gene matches: 4. The CDR3 spans 14 residues. Germline CDR1 SGHAT, CDR2 FQNNGV. The CDR3 nucleotides are TGTGCCAGCAGATTGACTAGCGGGAGTTACGAGCAGTACTTA. Translating it yields CASRLTSGSYEQYL.

At least ten counts were recorded for this clonotype. This chain connects TRBV4-1 to TRBJ2-5; D is perhaps TRBD2 (5 bases). This CDR3 is 13 amino acids long. The V end lost 7 bases, the J end lost 3 bases, and 12 bases lay between the germline ends. CDR1 and CDR2 from the germline V gene are MGHRA and YSYEKL. Here the CDR3 reads CASTNPREETQYF. Written as DNA, the CDR3 is TGCGCCAGCACTAATCCGAGGGAAGAGACCCAGTACTTC.

Note on this clonotype: At one of its ends the junction is not consistent with the germline gene, which may arise from a read error. This rearrangement joins TRBV7-8 to TRBJ2-3; 10 bases line up with TRBD2. The length of the CDR3 is 16 residues. Germline V gene sequence: CDR1 SGHVS, CDR2 FQNEAQ. The CDR3 reads CASSLGAGGHGDTHYF. The CDR3 DNA reads as TGTGCCAGCAGCCTAGGAGCGGGAGGGCATGGTGATACGCATTATTTT.

Regarding this clonotype: At one end, the junction sequence differs from germline, possibly due to a read error. V is TRBV11-2 and J is TRBJ2-1; tentatively, D is TRBD1 or TRBD2 (5 bases each). The germline V gene encodes CDR1 SGHAT and CDR2 FQNNGV. CDR3 length equals 14 residues. CDR3 bases: TGTGCCGGCATCCATCGAGGGGCCTACAATGAACAGTTCTTC. Encoded protein: CAGIHRGAYNEQFF.

Notes on this clonotype: At one end the junction does not follow the germline gene, possibly because of a read error. This chain links TRBV13 with TRBJ2-2; D possibly corresponds to TRBD2 (5 bases). The CDR3 contains 14 residues. Germline-derived CDR1 and CDR2 are PRHDT and FYEKMQ (reference sequence). The CDR3 spells CASSSGRYAGKLFF. Here the CDR3 DNA reads TGTGCCAGCAGCTCAGGCCGATACGCCGGGAAGCTGTTTTTT.

As regards this clonotype: Mismatch with germline at one junction end may stem from a read error. The rearrangement links TRBV11-2 to TRBJ2-2, with TRBD2 as a possible D gene (5 bases). The CDR3 extends over 16 amino acids. Looked up from germline, CDR1 is SGHAT and CDR2 is FQNNGV. The CDR3 sequence: CASTPDPQLNTGELSF. As DNA, the CDR3 is TGTGCCAGCACCCCCGATCCCCAACTGAACACCGGGGAGCTGTCTTTT.

Comments on this clonotype: A junction boundary mismatches the germline segment, possibly from a read error. J is TRBJ2-2 and V is TRBV6-5; 9 nucleotides line up with TRBD2. The CDR3 has 16 amino acids. Germline CDR1 and CDR2: MNHEY and SVGAGI. The DNA for the CDR3 is TGTGCAAGCAGTTATGGACTAGCGCCGAACACCTGGGAGCTGTTTTTT. Its protein is CASSYGLAPNTWELFF.

The V call is TRBV10-3, the J call TRBJ1-1; 9 nucleotides align to TRBD1. CDR1 is ENHRY, CDR2 SYGVKD, per germline. CDR3 length: 14 residues. CDR3 in DNA: TGTGTAATCAGTGGGGACAGGGTGAGCACTGAAGCTTTCTTT. Its protein is CVISGDRVSTEAFF.

As to this clonotype: The junction differs from germline at one of its ends, possibly a read error. J is TRBJ2-7 and V is TRBV28; D is uncertain. CDR1 is MDHEN and CDR2 is SYDVKM in the germline V gene. This CDR3 comprises 17 residues. This CDR3 reads CVNSLPLDGWYSYEEYF. The CDR3 DNA follows: TGTGTCAACAGCCTCCCTTTGGACGGATGGTACTCCTACGAGGAGTACTTC.

In its sample, this clonotype was seen many times. The CDR3 spells CASSPTWGPSYNEQFF. In nucleotides, the CDR3 is TGTGCCAGCAGCCCAACCTGGGGTCCCTCTTACAATGAGCAGTTCTTC. V is TRBV13 and J is TRBJ2-1; unclear D gene. CDR1 and CDR2 from the germline V gene are PRHDT and FYEKMQ (reference sequence). V dropped 5 bases and J dropped 4 bases, with 18 bases sitting between them. This CDR3 comprises 16 residues.

This rearrangement joins TRBV4-1 to TRBJ2-7; D might be TRBD2 (5 bases). V dropped 0 bases and J dropped 2 bases, with 17 bases sitting between them. The CDR3 has 17 residues. Per the germline V gene, CDR1 is MGHRA and CDR2 is YSYEKL. The CDR3 loop reads CASSQDRGGLGTYEQYF. The CDR3 nucleotides are TGCGCCAGCAGCCAAGACCGCGGCGGACTTGGGACCTACGAGCAGTACTTC.

In regard to this clonotype: Sequence at one end of the junction differs from germline and may be a read error. The chain carries TRBV6-5 and TRBJ1-6, with D tentatively TRBD1 (5 bases). The CDR3 runs 14 residues. In germline, CDR1 is MNHEY, CDR2 SVGAGI. Here the CDR3 DNA reads TGTACCAGCAGCTCGGTGGCAGGGCACTCACCCCTCCACTTT. It specifies CTSSSVAGHSPLHF.

Turning to this clonotype: This could be a read error, since a much larger clone is one nucleotide away. V is TRBV7-9 and J is TRBJ2-7; 8 nucleotides line up with TRBD2. The CDR3 covers 14 residues. J gave up 7 bases and V 4 bases, and 9 bases lay outside the gene matches. From germline, CDR1 is SEHNR and CDR2 FQNEAQ (reference sequence). CDR3 sequence: CASSSGTRLREQYF. The CDR3 nucleotides are TGTGCCAGCAGCTCCGGGACTAGGCTAAGGGAGCAGTACTTC.

The rearrangement joins TRBV13 to TRBJ1-1; the D gene is possibly TRBD1 (5 bases). This CDR3 is 17 amino acids long. V shed 0 bases and J shed 4 bases, with 18 bases lying between them. Germline assignment: CDR1 PRHDT and CDR2 FYEKMQ (reference sequence). CDR3 sequence reads: CASSLGGIDMGGTEAFF. CDR3 nucleotide sequence: TGTGCCAGCAGCTTAGGAGGGATTGATATGGGGGGCACTGAAGCTTTCTTT.

This clonotype was counted only a few times. A much larger clone differs from this one at a single base, so this may be a read error. The CDR3 nucleotides read TGTGCCAGCAGTTTCTACAGGGTAATTTATGGCTACGCCTTC. This encodes CASSFYRVIYGYAF. The gene calls are TRBV28 and TRBJ1-2, with a tentative D call TRBD1 (6 bases). Germline loops: CDR1 MDHEN, CDR2 SYDVKM. The CDR3 sequence is 14 residues long.

This clonotype has only a few counts. The chain links TRBV12-3 or TRBV12-4 to TRBJ2-3; D gene ambiguous. With 10 bases removed from V and 2 bases from J, the gap between germline ends came to 13 bases. The CDR3 consists of 13 residues. The CDR3 spells CANSYQYTDTQYF. DNA of the CDR3: TGTGCCAATAGTTACCAGTACACAGATACGCAGTATTTT.

Points on this clonotype: A junction boundary mismatches the germline segment, possibly from a read error. The V and J genes are TRBV30 and TRBJ2-3; TRBD2 agrees at 8 bases. Germline CDR1 is GTSNPN and CDR2 is SVGIG (reference sequence). This CDR3 is built from 14 residues. CDR3 region: CTWSRHGGADTQYF. CDR3 DNA: TGTACCTGGAGCCGGCACGGGGGGGCAGATACGCAATATTTT. The full variable domain, completed using reference TRBV30 and TRBJ2-3, is SQTIHQWPATLVQPVGSPLSLECTVEGTSNPNLYWYRQAAGRGLQLLFYSVGIGQISSEVPQNLSASRPQDRQFILSSKKLLLSDSGFYLCTWSRHGGADTQYFGPGTRLTVL.